The TCR beta chain described here comes from a study of patients and donors after allogeneic stem cell transplantation. This clonotype was picked up a small number of times. Trimming cost V 0 bases and J 4 bases, with 12 bases left between them. CDR3 length: 15 residues. Germline values: CDR1 MGHRA, CDR2 YSYEKL. TCRdb reprocessed the RT-PCR reads via MiXCR and lists one record per CDR3 protein. The sample lists roughly 940,000 distinct CDR3 sequences, roughly 17% occurring once. The clonotype comes from a human donor who was either an allogeneic HSCT recipient or a stem cell or donor lymphocyte infusion donor (not recorded which). It is not recorded whose cells these are; they may come from a transplant donor. Material for sequencing was blood, either unsorted or a sorted T cell fraction (not recorded which). The chain has TRBV4-1 and TRBJ2-5; tentatively, D is TRBD1 or TRBD2 (5 bases each). CDR3 amino acids: CASSQEGRSGETQYF. The CDR3 DNA is TGCGCCAGCAGCCAAGAGGGACGCTCAGGAGAGACCCAGTACTTC.